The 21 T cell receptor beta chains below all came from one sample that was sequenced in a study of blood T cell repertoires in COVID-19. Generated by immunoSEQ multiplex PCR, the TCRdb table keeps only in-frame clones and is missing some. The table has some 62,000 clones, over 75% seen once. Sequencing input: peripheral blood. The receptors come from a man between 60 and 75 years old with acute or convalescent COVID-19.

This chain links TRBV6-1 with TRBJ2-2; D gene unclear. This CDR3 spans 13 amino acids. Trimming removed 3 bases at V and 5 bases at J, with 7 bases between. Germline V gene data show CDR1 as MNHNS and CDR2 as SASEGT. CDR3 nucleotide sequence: TGTGCCAGCAGTGAGAGTTTTACCGGGGAGCTGTTTTTT. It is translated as CASSESFTGELFF.

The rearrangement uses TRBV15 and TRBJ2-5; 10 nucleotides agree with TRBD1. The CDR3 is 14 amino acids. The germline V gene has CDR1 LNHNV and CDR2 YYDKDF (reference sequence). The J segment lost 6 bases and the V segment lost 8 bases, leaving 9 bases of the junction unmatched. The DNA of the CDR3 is TGTGCCACCTCCGAGACAGGGGGCGATCAGACCCAGTACTTC. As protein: CATSETGGDQTQYF.

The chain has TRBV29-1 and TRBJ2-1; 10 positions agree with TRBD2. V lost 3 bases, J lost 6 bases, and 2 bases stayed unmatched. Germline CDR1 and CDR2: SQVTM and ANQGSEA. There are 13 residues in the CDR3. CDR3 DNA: TGCAGCGTTGATCCTAGCGGGGGCAATGAGCAGTTCTTC. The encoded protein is CSVDPSGGNEQFF.

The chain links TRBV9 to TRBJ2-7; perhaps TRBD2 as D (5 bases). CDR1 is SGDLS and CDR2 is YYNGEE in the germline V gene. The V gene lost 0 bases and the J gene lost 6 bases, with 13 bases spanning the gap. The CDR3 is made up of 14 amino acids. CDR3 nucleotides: TGTGCCAGCAGCGTAGGATCTGGAGGAGGCGAGCAGTACTTC. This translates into CASSVGSGGGEQYF.

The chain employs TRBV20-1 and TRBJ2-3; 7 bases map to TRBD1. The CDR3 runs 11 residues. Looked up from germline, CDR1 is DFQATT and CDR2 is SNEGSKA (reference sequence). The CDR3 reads CSTGRTDTQYF. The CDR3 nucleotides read TGCTCGACAGGGCGGACGGATACGCAGTATTTT.

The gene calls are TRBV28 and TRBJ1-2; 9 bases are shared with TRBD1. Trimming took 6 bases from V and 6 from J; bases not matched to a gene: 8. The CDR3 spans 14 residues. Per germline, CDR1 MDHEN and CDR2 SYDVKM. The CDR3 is CASSSGQGGDGYTF. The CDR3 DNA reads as TGTGCCAGCAGCTCGGGACAGGGCGGAGATGGCTACACCTTC.

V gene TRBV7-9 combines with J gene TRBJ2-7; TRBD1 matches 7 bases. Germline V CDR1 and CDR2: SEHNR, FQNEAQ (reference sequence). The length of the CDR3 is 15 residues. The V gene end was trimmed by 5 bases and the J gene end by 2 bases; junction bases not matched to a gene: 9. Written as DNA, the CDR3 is TGTGCCAGCAGCCCCCCGCGGACAGGACCCTACGAGCAGTACTTC. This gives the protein CASSPPRTGPYEQYF. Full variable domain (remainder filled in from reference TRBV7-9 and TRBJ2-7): DTGVSQNPRHKITKRGQNVTFRCDPISEHNRLYWYRQTLGQGPEFLTYFQNEAQLEKSRLLSDRFSAERPKGSFSTLEIQRTEQGDSAMYLCASSPPRTGPYEQYFGPGTRLTVT.

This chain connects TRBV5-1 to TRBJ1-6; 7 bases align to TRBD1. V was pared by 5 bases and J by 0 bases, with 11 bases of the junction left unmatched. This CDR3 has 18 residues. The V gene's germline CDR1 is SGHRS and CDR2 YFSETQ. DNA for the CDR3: TGCGCCAGCAGTACCGGGACAGCGATGAGCTCCTATAATTCACCCCTCCACTTT. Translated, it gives CASSTGTAMSSYNSPLHF.

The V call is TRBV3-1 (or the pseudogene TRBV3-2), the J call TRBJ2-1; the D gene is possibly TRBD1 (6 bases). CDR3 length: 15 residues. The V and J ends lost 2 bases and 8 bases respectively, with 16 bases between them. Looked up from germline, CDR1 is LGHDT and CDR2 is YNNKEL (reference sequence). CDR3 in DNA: TGTGCCAGCAGCCAACACGGTCTTGGGGGCGATGAGCAGTTCTTC. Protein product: CASSQHGLGGDEQFF.

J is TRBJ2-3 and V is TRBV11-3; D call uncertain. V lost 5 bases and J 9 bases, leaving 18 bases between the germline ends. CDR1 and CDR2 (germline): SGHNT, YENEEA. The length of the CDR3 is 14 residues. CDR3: CASSQDPSVGTQYF. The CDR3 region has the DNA TGTGCCAGCAGCCAGGATCCGTCTGTGGGCACGCAGTATTTT. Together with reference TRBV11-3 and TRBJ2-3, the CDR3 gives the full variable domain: EAGVVQSPRYKIIEKKQPVAFWCNPISGHNTLYWYLQNLGQGPELLIRYENEEAVDDSQLPKDRFSAERLKGVDSTLKIQPAELGDSAVYLCASSQDPSVGTQYFGPGTRLTVL.

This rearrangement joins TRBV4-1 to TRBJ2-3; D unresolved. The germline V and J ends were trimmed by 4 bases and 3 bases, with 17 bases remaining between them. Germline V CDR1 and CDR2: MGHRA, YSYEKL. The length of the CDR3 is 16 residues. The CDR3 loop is CASSPVPLALTDTQYF. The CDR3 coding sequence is TGCGCCAGCAGCCCCGTTCCCCTGGCTTTAACAGATACGCAGTATTTT.

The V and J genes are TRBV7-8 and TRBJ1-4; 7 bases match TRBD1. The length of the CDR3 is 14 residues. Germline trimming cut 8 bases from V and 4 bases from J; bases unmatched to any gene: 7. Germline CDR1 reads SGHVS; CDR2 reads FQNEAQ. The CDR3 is CASRSRGHNEKLFF. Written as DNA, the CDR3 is TGTGCCAGCCGCTCAAGGGGGCATAATGAAAAACTGTTTTTT.

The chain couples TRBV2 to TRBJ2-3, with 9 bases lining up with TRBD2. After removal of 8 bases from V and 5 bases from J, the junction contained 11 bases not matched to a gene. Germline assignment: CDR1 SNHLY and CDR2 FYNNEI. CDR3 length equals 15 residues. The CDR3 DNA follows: TGTGCCAGCGGGTTCGGAGCGGGAGGTGGAGATACGCAGTATTTT. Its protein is CASGFGAGGGDTQYF.

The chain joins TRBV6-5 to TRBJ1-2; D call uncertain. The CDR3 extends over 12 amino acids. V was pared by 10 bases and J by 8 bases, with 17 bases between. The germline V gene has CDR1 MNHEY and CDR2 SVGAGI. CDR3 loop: CATGRRESGYTF. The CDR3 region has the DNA TGTGCCACTGGTCGGAGGGAGTCCGGCTACACCTTC.

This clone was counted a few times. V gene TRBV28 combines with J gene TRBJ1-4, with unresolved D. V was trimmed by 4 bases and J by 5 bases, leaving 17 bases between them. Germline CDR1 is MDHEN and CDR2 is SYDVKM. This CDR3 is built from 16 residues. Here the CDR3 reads CASSSLRGGNNEKLFF. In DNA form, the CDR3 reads TGTGCCAGCAGTTCCCTCAGAGGCGGGAACAATGAAAAACTGTTTTTT.

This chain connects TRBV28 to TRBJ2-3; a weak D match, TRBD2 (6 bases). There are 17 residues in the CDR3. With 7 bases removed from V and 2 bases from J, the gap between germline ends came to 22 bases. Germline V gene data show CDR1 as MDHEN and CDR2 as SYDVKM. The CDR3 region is CASINRGSGEFTDTQYF. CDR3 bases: TGTGCCAGCATTAACCGGGGTAGCGGAGAATTCACAGATACGCAGTATTTT.

CDR3 sequence reads: CASSFQGGRETQYF. CDR3 DNA: TGTGCCAGCAGCTTTCAAGGGGGCAGGGAGACCCAGTACTTC. This sequence joins TRBV5-4 and TRBJ2-5, with 7 bases matching TRBD1. CDR3 length equals 14 residues. In germline, CDR1 is SGHNT, CDR2 YYREEE (reference sequence). The J segment lost 5 bases and the V segment lost 2 bases, leaving 6 bases of the junction unmatched.

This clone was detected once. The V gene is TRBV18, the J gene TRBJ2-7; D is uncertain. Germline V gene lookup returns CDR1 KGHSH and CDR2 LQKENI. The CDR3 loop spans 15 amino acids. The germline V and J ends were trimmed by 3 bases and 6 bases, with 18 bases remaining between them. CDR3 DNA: TGTGCCAGCTCACCTCCAACAGCCCGCGCTCGCGAGCAGTACTTC. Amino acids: CASSPPTARAREQYF.

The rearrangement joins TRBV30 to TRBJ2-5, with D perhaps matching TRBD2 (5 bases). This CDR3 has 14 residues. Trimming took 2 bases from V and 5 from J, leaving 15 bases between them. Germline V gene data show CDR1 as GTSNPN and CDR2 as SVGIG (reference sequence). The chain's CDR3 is CAWSRWTEEETQYF. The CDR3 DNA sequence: TGTGCCTGGAGTCGATGGACGGAGGAGGAGACCCAGTACTTC.

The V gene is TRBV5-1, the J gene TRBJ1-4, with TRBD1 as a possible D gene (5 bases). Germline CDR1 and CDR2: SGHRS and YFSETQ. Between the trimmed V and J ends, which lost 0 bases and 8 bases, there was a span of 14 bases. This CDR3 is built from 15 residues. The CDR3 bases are TGCGCCAGCAGCTTGGCCGGGGGGATAGGGGAAAAACTGTTTTTT. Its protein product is CASSLAGGIGEKLFF.

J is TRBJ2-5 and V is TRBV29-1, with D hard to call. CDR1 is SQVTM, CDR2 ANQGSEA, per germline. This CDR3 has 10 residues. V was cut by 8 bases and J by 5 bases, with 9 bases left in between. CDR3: CSPERETQYF. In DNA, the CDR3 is TGCAGCCCTGAGAGGGAGACCCAGTACTTC. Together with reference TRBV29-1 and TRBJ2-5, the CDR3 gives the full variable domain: SAVISQKPSRDICQRGTSLTIQCQVDSQVTMMFWYRQQPGQSLTLIATANQGSEATYESGFVIDKFPISRPNLTFSTLTVSNMSPEDSSIYLCSPERETQYFGPGTRLLVL.